The rows below give T cell receptor beta chains drawn from one sample of a study of T cells after yellow fever vaccination. TCRdb re-called the 5' RACE reads through MiXCR, storing one row per CDR3 protein. Of 340,000 or so distinct CDR3 sequences in the sample, under 15% are singletons; the top ten hold 3.2%. Sequencing used CD4+ T cells sorted from PBMCs, obtained 15 days after the yellow fever booster vaccination. The receptors derive from a man between 18 and 35 years old who received the YFV17D yellow fever vaccine. CDR3s include the opening cysteine and the closing phenylalanine or tryptophan. Each record gives: CDR3 length, D gene, V gene, J gene, clone size, CDR3 protein, CDR3 DNA. The D gene is left open where the match is weak. The listing skips clone size in some rows; elsewhere it reads once, few, many or a size class.

>15|TRBD2|TRBV30|TRBJ2-5|few
CACSLAGGPDGAQYF
TGTGCCTGTTCTCTAGCGGGGGGACCCGATGGGGCCCAGTACTTC
>17|TRBD1|TRBV3-1|TRBJ2-5|.
CASSPGPGQGYQETQYF
TGTGCCAGCAGCCCGGGTCCGGGACAGGGGTACCAAGAGACCCAGTACTTC
>14|.|TRBV29-1|TRBJ1-2|few
CSVDVGGSIYGYTF
TGCAGCGTTGATGTGGGAGGGTCAATCTATGGCTACACCTTC
>15|TRBD1|TRBV9|TRBJ1-2|.
CASSPQAGGLYGYTF
TGTGCCAGCAGTCCTCAGGCAGGGGGCCTCTATGGCTACACCTTC
>18|.|TRBV28|TRBJ2-4|few
CASRSHVFNSVAKNIQYF
TGTGCCAGCAGGTCACATGTATTTAACTCGGTAGCCAAAAACATTCAGTACTTC
>16|TRBD1|TRBV5-1|TRBJ2-7|few
CASSILPGTGGYEQYF
TGCGCCAGCAGCATCTTACCGGGGACAGGGGGGTACGAGCAGTACTTC
>12|.|TRBV5-5|TRBJ2-1|many
CASSLAGYEQFF
TGTGCCAGCAGCTTGGCGGGTTATGAGCAGTTCTTC
>12|.|TRBV15|TRBJ2-3|.
CATSVQGDTQYF
TGTGCCACCAGCGTTCAAGGAGATACGCAGTATTTT
>15|.|TRBV15|TRBJ2-7|.
CATSRDPSGPGEQYF
TGTGCCACCAGCAGAGATCCGTCCGGACCTGGGGAGCAGTACTTC
>13|.|TRBV7-2|TRBJ2-5|many
CASSLQGRETQYF
TGTGCCAGCAGCTTACAGGGAAGGGAGACCCAGTACTTC
>16|TRBD2|TRBV7-2|TRBJ2-5|.
CASSHQGGGASETQYF
TGTGCCAGCAGCCATCAAGGCGGGGGGGCCTCAGAGACCCAGTACTTC
>14|.|TRBV10-3|TRBJ1-5|few
CAISGPYSNQPQHF
TGTGCCATCAGTGGGCCCTATAGCAATCAGCCCCAGCATTTT
>11|.|TRBV2|TRBJ1-6|few
CASSSNSPLHF
TGTGCCAGCAGTTCTAATTCACCCCTCCACTTT
>14|TRBD1|TRBV2|TRBJ1-5|.
CASSAGQGNQPQHF
TGTGCCAGCAGCGCCGGACAGGGAAATCAGCCCCAGCATTTT
>15|TRBD1|TRBV12-3/TRBV12-4|TRBJ1-2|.
CASSAGTGGVYGYTF
TGTGCCAGCAGCGCCGGGACAGGGGGCGTCTATGGCTACACCTTC
>15|.|TRBV20-1|TRBJ2-2|.
CSAIPRSANTGELFF
TGCAGTGCTATTCCCAGGAGCGCGAACACCGGGGAGCTGTTTTTT
>14|TRBD2|TRBV20-1|TRBJ2-1|many
CSANGGGLEHEQFF
TGCAGTGCGAACGGGGGGGGCCTGGAGCATGAGCAGTTCTTC
>12|TRBD1|TRBV5-1|TRBJ1-1|few
CASSDRVTEAFF
TGCGCCAGCAGCGACAGGGTCACTGAAGCTTTCTTT
>15|.|TRBV19|TRBJ2-6|few
CASKPQGPGANVLTF
TGTGCCAGTAAACCACAGGGTCCTGGGGCCAACGTCCTGACTTTC
>14|.|TRBV12-5|TRBJ2-3|few
CASGPRHLRDTQYF
TGTGCTAGTGGTCCAAGACACCTGAGGGATACGCAGTATTTT
>16|.|TRBV11-1|TRBJ2-3|few
CASSFLAGALTDTQYF
TGTGCCAGCAGCTTCCTGGCGGGGGCCCTCACAGATACGCAGTATTTT
>15|TRBD2|TRBV30|TRBJ2-3|.
CAWTPLSSGGGTQYF
TGTGCCTGGACACCCCTCTCTAGCGGGGGAGGTACGCAGTATTTT